This paragraph reports one T cell receptor (beta chain). What it binds is unknown. Expressed TCRB transcripts were sequenced because the entire RNA isolate underwent reverse transcription. Measured with immunoSEQ multiplex PCR; TCRdb has only the in-frame clones, and not every one. The sample has 600,000 to 700,000 clones; around 12% are singletons. This CDR3 has 15 amino acids. Per the germline V gene, CDR1 is SGHDT and CDR2 is YYEEEE. After removal of 2 bases from V and 3 bases from J, the junction contained 4 bases not matched to a gene. The sample comes from a study of beta chain features in type 1 diabetes. Regarding the study as a whole: Patients with Type 1 diabetes showed moderately but significantly shorter TCRB CDR3s in all four CD4+ subsets.

There was one heparinised blood draw per donor, averaging about 116 mL. This TCR came from a man under 40 with type 1 diabetes. The genes are TRBV5-6 and TRBJ2-1; 8 positions agree with TRBD1. The specimen sequenced was naive CD4+ T cells from blood. This chain's CDR3 is CASSLSGGIYNEQFF. CDR3 nucleotides: TGTGCCAGCAGCTTATCAGGGGGCATCTACAATGAGCAGTTCTTC.